This T cell receptor beta chain stems from a study of blood T cell repertoires in COVID-19 (dated by TCRdb to about 2020). Regarding the complete study: The collaborator samples originated in the United States, Italy and Spain and spanned the acute and convalescent phases of COVID-19. The material from the prospective study consisted of cDNA or gDNA derived from T cells, B-cell-depleted T cells, or PBMCs. Deeply sampled blood TCRbeta repertoires from subjects exposed to, actively infected with, or recovered from COVID-19 were included in the dataset. A freely available public database, intended as a resource for researchers studying the immune response to SARS-CoV-2, is where the repertoires were released. Samples were obtained from the ongoing ImmuneRACE study (first 160 participants) and from over 1,000 subjects provided by 6 global collaborators. Nearly every sample came with metadata listing a de-identified subject ID, COVID-19 status, age in years and sex. Where available, HLA class I and class II types were obtained from metadata supplied by the sample provider rather than from assay-based typing.

Each collaborating institution followed its own protocols to collect whole blood in K2EDTA tubes. For TCRbeta analysis, collaborator samples were shipped as frozen whole blood, as isolated PBMCs, or as DNA extracted from either sample type. Broad study findings and their caveats: The amount of clinical and demographic metadata varied by source and participant and was provided uncurated.

The CDR3 has 11 amino acids, counting the end cysteine and phenylalanine. Only the CDR3 DNA stays, 33 bases, in frame from base 1. A distance of 8 bases separates the germline ends of V and J, which lose 2 bases and 7 bases respectively. The germline V gene provides CDR1 SQVTM and CDR2 ANQGSEA. The immunoSEQ Assay, a bias-controlled multiplex PCR, was used to amplify TCRbeta CDR3 regions from genomic DNA. The authors' analysis ran thus. Within the assay, amplification of reference gene primers was used to estimate how many nucleated cells each sample contained. To quantify the absolute abundance of each unique TCRbeta CDR3 rearrangement, sequence reads were collapsed and filtered. For each sample, productive Simpson clonality was calculated as the square root of Simpson's diversity index across productive rearrangements. TCRdb mirrors the immuneACCESS table, restricted to in-frame sequences. Some clones are absent from its copies; in checked studies, under half trace to an unresolved V gene, and the reason for the others is unknown. V and J calls and clone size are those listed in that table; D and trimming were worked out from the DNA. In all, the sample holds around 110,000 clones, and roughly 75% of those were seen once. The ten top clones hold around 15% of the sample.

Ten or more counts support this clone. Its binding antigen is unknown. Per-nucleotide qualities are absent, and no much larger clonotype sits a single base away. Material for sequencing was peripheral blood. The chain is encoded by TRBV29-1 joined to TRBJ1-1; no D gene call is confident. This receptor was obtained from a man aged 55-75 years with active or convalescent COVID-19. CDR3 protein: CSVEYPGEAFF. The nucleotide sequence reads as follows: TGCAGCGTTGAATACCCCGGTGAAGCTTTCTTT.